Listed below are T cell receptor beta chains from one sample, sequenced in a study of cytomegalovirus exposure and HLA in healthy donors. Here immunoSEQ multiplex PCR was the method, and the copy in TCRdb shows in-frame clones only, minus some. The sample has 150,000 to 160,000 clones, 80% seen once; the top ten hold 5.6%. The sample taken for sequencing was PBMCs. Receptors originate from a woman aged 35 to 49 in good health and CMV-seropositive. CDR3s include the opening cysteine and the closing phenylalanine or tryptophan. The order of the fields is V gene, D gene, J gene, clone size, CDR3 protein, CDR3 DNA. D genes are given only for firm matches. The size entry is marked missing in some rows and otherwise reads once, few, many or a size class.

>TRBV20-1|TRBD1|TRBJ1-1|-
CSASRTGEAFF
TGCAGTGCTAGTCGGACAGGTGAAGCTTTCTTT
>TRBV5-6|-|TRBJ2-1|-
CASSAILVPSYNEQFF
TGTGCCAGCAGCGCCATACTAGTCCCCTCCTACAATGAGCAGTTCTTC
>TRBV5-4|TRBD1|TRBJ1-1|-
CASSLDPGTAGGAFF
TGTGCCAGCAGCTTGGACCCCGGGACAGCGGGCGGAGCTTTCTTT
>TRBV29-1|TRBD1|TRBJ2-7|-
CSAGTGLGAHPYEQYF
TGCAGCGCCGGGACAGGGTTAGGGGCCCACCCCTACGAGCAGTACTTC
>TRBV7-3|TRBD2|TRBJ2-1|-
CASSNVLAGGPSSYNEQFF
TGTGCCAGCAGCAACGTACTAGCGGGAGGGCCTAGCTCCTACAATGAGCAGTTCTTC
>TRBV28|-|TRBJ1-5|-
CASSLFSSNQPQHF
TGTGCCAGCAGTTTATTCAGTAGCAATCAGCCCCAGCATTTT
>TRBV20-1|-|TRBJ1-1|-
CSTDKNTEAFF
TGCAGTACGGACAAGAACACTGAAGCTTTCTTT
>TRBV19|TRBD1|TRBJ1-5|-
CASSSQGTGSNQPQHF
TGTGCCAGTAGTAGCCAGGGGACAGGGAGCAATCAGCCCCAGCATTTT
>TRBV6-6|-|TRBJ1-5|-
CASSYSSKSHNQPQHF
TGTGCCAGCAGTTACTCGAGTAAGAGCCACAATCAGCCCCAGCATTTT
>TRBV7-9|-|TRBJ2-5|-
CASSSWTRQETQYF
TGTGCCAGCAGCTCTTGGACACGTCAAGAGACCCAGTACTTC
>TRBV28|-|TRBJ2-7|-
CASSPRDSSFGEQYF
TGTGCCAGCAGTCCTCGGGACTCTTCTTTTGGCGAGCAGTACTTC
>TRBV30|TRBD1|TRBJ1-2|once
CAWSVTGGLGYTF
TGTGCCTGGAGTGTAACAGGGGGTCTTGGCTACACCTTC
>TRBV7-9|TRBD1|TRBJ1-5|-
CASSLGTGGFQPQHF
TGTGCCAGCAGCTTAGGCACAGGGGGCTTTCAGCCCCAGCATTTT
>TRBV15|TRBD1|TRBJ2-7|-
CATSRDATGGYEQYF
TGTGCCACCAGCAGAGATGCGACAGGGGGCTACGAGCAGTACTTC
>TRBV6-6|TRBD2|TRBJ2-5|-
CASSYSSSGGAGTQYF
TGTGCCAGCAGTTACTCGTCTAGCGGTGGGGCGGGGACCCAGTACTTC
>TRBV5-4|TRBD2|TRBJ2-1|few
CASSLWAGAGQFF
TGTGCCAGCAGCTTGTGGGCGGGAGCGGGGCAGTTCTTC
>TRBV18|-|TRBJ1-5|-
CASSPQGPAGNQPQHF
TGTGCCAGCTCGCCCCAGGGGCCCGCTGGCAATCAGCCCCAGCATTTT
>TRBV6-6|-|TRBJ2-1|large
CASNNGNEQFF
TGTGCCAGCAATAACGGCAATGAGCAGTTCTTC
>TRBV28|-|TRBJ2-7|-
CASSTTGFSSYEQYF
TGTGCCAGCAGTACCACAGGGTTCAGTTCCTACGAGCAGTACTTC
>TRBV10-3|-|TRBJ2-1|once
CAITRDPGNEQFF
TGTGCCATCACGCGGGACCCAGGCAATGAGCAGTTCTTC
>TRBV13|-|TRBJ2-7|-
CASSLAGDSYEQYF
TGTGCCAGCAGCTTGGCAGGGGACTCCTACGAGCAGTACTTC
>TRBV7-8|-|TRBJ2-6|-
CASSLRGDLSGANVLTF
TGTGCCAGCAGCTTACGGGGTGACCTCTCTGGGGCCAACGTCCTGACTTTC